This record covers a single T cell receptor (beta chain). The antigen remains undetermined. Trimming cost V 0 bases and J 11 bases, with 13 bases left between them. The germline V gene has CDR1 LGHNA and CDR2 YSLEER. The length of the CDR3 is 13 residues. This sample stems from a study of graft-versus-host responses after intestinal transplantation. The wider study: Following induction with anti-thymocyte globulin, all recipients were given tacrolimus and steroids for 2 to 4 years.

The protocol was immunoSEQ multiplex PCR, while the TCRdb copy is restricted to in-frame clones and leaves out a portion. Among around 90,000 clones listed, about 95% were seen once. Study outcomes and limitations: High graft-versus-host to host-versus-graft clonal ratios were seen in allografts of patients with graft-donor T cell macrochimerism. An association linked early post-transplant HvG declines with peak circulating GvH clone levels.

The sequence came from a human donor who was the organ donor for an intestinal transplant. J is TRBJ1-2 and V is TRBV4-3; D gene ambiguous. Sample: unstimulated CD4+ T cells sorted from spleen or lymph node cells, taken before transplant. The CDR3 coding sequence is TGCGCCAGCAGCCAAGAAGTTCTCCCCCCTTACACCTTC. Translation: CASSQEVLPPYTF.